The clone carrying this TCR beta chain has ten or more counts. Its antigen is undetermined. Every donor was a healthy Caucasian. Template switching created a universal primer site, and the cDNA included unique molecular identifiers. TCRdb re-derived calls from the 5' RACE reads in MiXCR, one entry per CDR3 protein. The table shows nearly 900,000 distinct CDR3 sequences, with 9% to 15% occurring only once. The length of the CDR3 is 14 residues. Germline-derived CDR1 and CDR2 are SGHRS and YFSETQ. Deletions cut 0 bases from V and 4 bases from J, with 10 bases between. The data were obtained in a study of identical twins. Findings of the study overall: Out-of-frame alpha sequences common to twins were enriched for low generation probability.

These data were also filed under a second study, of yellow fever vaccine responses in identical twins.

The sample was PBMCs. The source is a woman aged 18-29 years in good health. The chain employs TRBV5-1 and TRBJ1-1; D unclear. The CDR3 spells CASSLGGAGTEAFF. CDR3 in DNA: TGCGCCAGCAGCTTGGGGGGAGCAGGCACTGAAGCTTTCTTT.